These 20 T cell receptor beta chains originate from one sample sequenced in a study of T cells in Graves' hyperthyroidism and ophthalmopathy. Amplified regions were TCR beta CDR3 sequences from RNA transcripts. A set of HTBI primers served as the primers for a first-round RT-PCR of the TCR CDR3. MiXCR, run by TCRdb on the multiplex PCR reads, gives a single entry per CDR3 protein. The sample records a few hundred thousand distinct CDR3 sequences, about an eighth being singletons. Sequencing input: blood. All receptors come from a woman under 30 with Graves' hyperthyroidism.

This clonotype was seen at least ten times. V usage is TRBV20-1 and J usage is TRBJ1-1; D remains ambiguous. Germline CDR1 DFQATT, CDR2 SNEGSKA (reference sequence). Deletions cut 3 bases from V and 1 base from J, with 9 bases between. The CDR3 is 13 amino acids. CDR3 nucleotides: TGCAGTGCTAGCCCGGGTTCGAACACTGAAGCTTTCTTT. Translation gives CSASPGSNTEAFF.

This clonotype was counted at least ten times. The gene calls are TRBV18 and TRBJ1-2, with no clear D. Between the trimmed V and J ends, which lost 2 bases and 5 bases, there was a span of 18 bases. The length of the CDR3 is 16 residues. Per the germline V gene, CDR1 is KGHSH and CDR2 is LQKENI. Written as DNA, the CDR3 is TGTGCCAGCTCACCAATGAGAGGGTATGACTTTTATGGCTACACCTTC. Translated: CASSPMRGYDFYGYTF.

This clonotype was recorded many times. The rearrangement links TRBV30 to TRBJ1-5, with D perhaps matching TRBD1 (5 bases). V lost 3 bases, J lost 0 bases, and 9 bases lay in between. Germline CDR1 GTSNPN, CDR2 SVGIG (reference sequence). There are 14 residues in the CDR3. Here the CDR3 reads CAWSSGISNQPQHF. The CDR3 DNA follows: TGTGCCTGGAGCTCAGGGATTAGCAATCAGCCCCAGCATTTT.

This clonotype turned up a few times. A single base separates this from a much larger clone, so it may be a read error. The chain links TRBV6-5 to TRBJ2-5, with D maybe TRBD1 (5 bases). With 8 bases removed from V and 1 base from J, the gap between germline ends came to 8 bases. There are 12 residues in the CDR3. The germline V gene has CDR1 MNHEY and CDR2 SVGAGI. The CDR3 loop reads CASLGPQETQYF. CDR3 nucleotide sequence: TGTGCCAGCCTGGGGCCCCAAGAGACCCAGTACTTC.

This clonotype was seen at least ten times. This chain connects TRBV12-3 or TRBV12-4 to TRBJ1-6; D is undetermined. The CDR3 has 13 amino acids. With 5 bases removed from V and 9 bases from J, the gap between germline ends came to 11 bases. CDR3 region: CASSPSWGSPLHF. CDR3 coding DNA: TGTGCCAGCAGTCCCTCTTGGGGTTCACCCCTCCACTTT.

This clonotype was counted many times. The CDR3 region is CASSLTSGLSKNIQYF. CDR3 coding DNA: TGTGCCAGCAGCTTAACTAGCGGGCTTTCCAAAAACATTCAGTACTTC. The rearrangement links TRBV5-5 to TRBJ2-4; 9 positions match TRBD2. V gave up 2 bases and J gave up 2 bases; unmatched junction bases: 5. The CDR3 totals 16 residues. Per germline, CDR1 SGHKS and CDR2 YYEKEE (reference sequence).

This clonotype was seen repeatedly, ten times or more. V is TRBV28 and J is TRBJ1-1, with D unclear. Germline CDR1 reads MDHEN; CDR2 reads SYDVKM. This CDR3 contains 17 residues. V was clipped by 6 bases and J by 3 bases, with 23 bases between them. CDR3 loop: CASRTGSFLSWDTEAFF. As DNA, the CDR3 is TGTGCCAGCAGGACGGGGAGCTTCCTCTCTTGGGACACTGAAGCTTTCTTT. Full variable domain (missing parts from reference TRBV28 and TRBJ1-1): DVKVTQSSRYLVKRTGEKVFLECVQDMDHENMFWYRQDPGLGLRLIYFSYDVKMKEKGDIPEGYSVSREKKERFSLILESASTNQTSMYLCASRTGSFLSWDTEAFFGQGTRLTVV.

The chain combines TRBV7-9 with TRBJ2-1, with 12 bases matching TRBD2. This CDR3 is 17 amino acids long. Losses at the gene ends were 4 bases for V and 6 bases for J; bases not matched to a gene: 10. Germline lookup yields CDR1 SEHNR and CDR2 FQNEAQ (reference sequence). The CDR3 DNA is TGTGCCAGCAGCTCGGAAAAGCTAGCGGGAGGGTCCAATGAGCAGTTCTTC. Protein product: CASSSEKLAGGSNEQFF.

V is TRBV4-1 and J is TRBJ2-7; D gene unclear. CDR3 length: 14 residues. Trimming pared 5 bases from V and 0 bases from J, leaving 11 bases between. From germline, CDR1 is MGHRA and CDR2 YSYEKL. The CDR3 here is CASSDTVTSYEQYF. The CDR3 coding sequence is TGCGCCAGCAGCGATACAGTGACCTCCTACGAGCAGTACTTC.

This clonotype was found many times. The V and J genes are TRBV5-6 and TRBJ1-1; the D is unclear. The germline V gene has CDR1 SGHDT and CDR2 YYEEEE. The CDR3 has 14 amino acids. V was pared by 0 bases and J by 7 bases, with 13 bases between. In DNA form, the CDR3 reads TGTGCCAGCAGCTTGGGACGGACGGGAGGTGAAGCTTTCTTT. Translation gives CASSLGRTGGEAFF.

This clonotype came up a few times. The chain links TRBV28 to TRBJ1-6; D is unresolved. V shed 4 bases and J shed 5 bases, with 12 bases lying between them. Germline V gene lookup returns CDR1 MDHEN and CDR2 SYDVKM. The CDR3 contains 15 residues. This CDR3 is CASSSGEGDNSPLHF. The CDR3 coding sequence is TGTGCCAGCAGTTCCGGGGAGGGAGATAATTCACCCCTCCACTTT.

Only a few counts were recorded for this clonotype. The chain links TRBV5-1 to TRBJ2-5; the match to TRBD2 covers 15 bases. Germline V gene sequence: CDR1 SGHRS, CDR2 YFSETQ. CDR3 length: 20 amino acids. V lost 1 base and J lost 5; bases outside the gene matches: 15. The chain's CDR3 is CASSLIPGLAGGGFWETQYF. The CDR3 region has the DNA TGCGCCAGCAGCTTGATCCCGGGACTAGCGGGAGGAGGGTTTTGGGAGACCCAGTACTTC.

This clonotype was recorded many times. V usage is TRBV20-1 and J usage is TRBJ2-1; D possibly corresponds to TRBD2 (5 bases). Trimming cost V 1 base and J 6 bases, with 13 bases left between them. This CDR3 comprises 14 residues. Germline loops: CDR1 DFQATT, CDR2 SNEGSKA (reference sequence). The CDR3 region is CSARVSRGPNEQFF. CDR3 DNA: TGCAGTGCTAGAGTAAGCAGAGGGCCCAATGAGCAGTTCTTC.

This chain uses TRBV4-1 with TRBJ2-2; D ambiguous. V was cut by 4 bases and J by 7 bases, with 19 bases left in between. Per the germline V gene, CDR1 is MGHRA and CDR2 is YSYEKL. The CDR3 extends over 16 amino acids. CDR3 region: CASSPPRSRLGGELFF. The CDR3 DNA follows: TGCGCCAGCAGCCCGCCTCGCTCCCGTTTAGGCGGGGAGCTGTTTTTT.

This clonotype showed up many times. The chain employs TRBV27 and TRBJ1-1; possible D gene TRBD1, 6 bases. CDR1 is MNHEY, CDR2 SMNVEV, per germline (reference sequence). The CDR3 extends over 14 amino acids. Deletions cut 3 bases from V and 0 bases from J, with 8 bases between. The CDR3 loop is CASSFRGLNTEAFF. For the CDR3, the DNA is TGTGCCAGCAGTTTCAGGGGATTGAACACTGAAGCTTTCTTT.

The J gene is TRBJ2-3, the V gene TRBV19; 7 positions match TRBD1. The V gene's germline CDR1 is LNHDA and CDR2 SQIVND (reference sequence). The CDR3 sequence is 15 residues long. The junction had 11 bases not matched to a gene; V was cut back by 6 bases and J by 5 bases. The CDR3 loop reads CASSPNRQGKDTQYF. DNA for the CDR3: TGTGCCAGTAGCCCTAATAGACAGGGAAAAGATACGCAGTATTTT.

This clonotype was seen many times. The chain carries TRBV6-1 and TRBJ1-5; a possible D gene is TRBD1 (5 bases). This CDR3 spans 13 amino acids. The V gene's germline CDR1 is MNHNS and CDR2 SASEGT. V gave up 7 bases and J gave up 7 bases, with 14 bases separating them. CDR3 sequence (DNA): TGTGCCAGCACCCCGGGGGGGGGGCAGCCCCAGCATTTT. Protein sequence: CASTPGGGQPQHF.

The chain employs TRBV30 and TRBJ2-3, with 11 bases matching TRBD1. In germline, CDR1 is GTSNPN, CDR2 SVGIG (reference sequence). After removal of 6 bases from V and 3 bases from J, the junction contained 2 bases not matched to a gene. The CDR3 length is 13 residues. CDR3 DNA: TGTGCCTGCGGGACAGGGGGGACAGATACGCAGTATTTT. Protein product: CACGTGGTDTQYF.

This clonotype appeared many times. The chain recombines TRBV6-1 with TRBJ1-5; a weak D match, TRBD1 (6 bases). The germline CDR1 and CDR2 sequences are MNHNS and SASEGT. V was shortened by 10 bases and J by 6 bases, with 16 bases between the two germline ends. There are 13 residues in the CDR3. CDR3: CAIAQGGGQPQHF. The CDR3 DNA reads TGTGCCATTGCACAGGGAGGAGGTCAGCCCCAGCATTTT.

This clonotype was counted many times. This rearrangement joins TRBV7-2 to TRBJ2-5, with 7 bases aligning to TRBD2. The CDR3 has 14 residues. J was trimmed by 1 base and V by 3 bases; bases with no gene match: 2. CDR1 is SGHTA, CDR2 FQGNSA, per germline. The CDR3 DNA reads TGTGCCAGCAGCTTGGGACTACTCCAAGAGACCCAGTACTTC. Amino acids: CASSLGLLQETQYF. Based on the CDR3 plus reference TRBV7-2 and TRBJ2-5, the full variable domain is GAGVSQSPSNKVTEKGKDVELRCDPISGHTALYWYRQSLGQGLEFLIYFQGNSAPDKSGLPSDRFSAERTGGSVSTLTIQRTQQEDSAVYLCASSLGLLQETQYFGPGTRLLVL.